This T cell receptor beta chain was profiled in a study of blood T cell repertoires in COVID-19. Germline values: CDR1 SNHLY, CDR2 FYNNEI. V shed 7 bases and J 7 bases; nucleotides not matched to a gene: 2. The CDR3 is made up of 13 amino acids. Here immunoSEQ multiplex PCR was the method, and the copy in TCRdb shows in-frame clones only, minus some. The sample consists of fewer than 150,000 clones, around 80% of them appearing once. The rearrangement joins TRBV2 to TRBJ2-2; 11 nucleotides line up with TRBD1. The TCR sequence derives from a woman of 80 years or more in a cohort sampled during active or convalescent COVID-19. Sample: peripheral blood. The CDR3 spells CASKGQGVGELFF. In nucleotides, the CDR3 is TGTGCCAGCAAGGGACAGGGGGTCGGGGAGCTGTTTTTT.